The rows below give T cell receptor beta chains drawn from one sample of a study of T cell responses to AZD1222 COVID-19 vaccine. Libraries were prepared by immunoSEQ multiplex PCR; TCRdb keeps only in-frame clonotypes and omits some of them. The sample yields more than 110,000 clones, around nine tenths seen once. The sequences come from peripheral blood, collected on day 0 of AZD1222 vaccination. The source is an adult in good health. Both conserved end residues are part of each CDR3. A D gene is named only where the DNA matches it firmly.

V	D	J	CDR3	DNA
TRBV5-1	-	TRBJ2-2	CASRGDGRRTGELFF	TGCGCCAGCAGGGGGGACGGGCGTCGAACCGGGGAGCTGTTTTTT
TRBV6-2/TRBV6-3	TRBD2	TRBJ2-7	CASSTVLAAGSRYEQYF	TGTGCCAGCAGTACCGTTCTTGCAGCGGGATCGAGGTACGAGCAGTACTTC
TRBV3-1/TRBV3-2	TRBD2	TRBJ2-2	CASSRTSSDTGELFF	TGTGCCAGCAGCCGGACTAGCTCGGACACCGGGGAGCTGTTTTTT
TRBV6-5	-	TRBJ1-1	CASSPWTDTEAFF	TGTGCCAGCAGTCCTTGGACAGACACTGAAGCTTTCTTT